This T cell receptor (beta chain) stems from a study of identical twins. This clonotype showed up just a few times. CDR3 length: 14 residues. V lost 2 bases and J 0 bases, leaving 7 bases between the germline ends. Per the germline V gene, CDR1 is DFQATT and CDR2 is SNEGSKA (reference sequence). TCRdb passed the 5' RACE reads through MiXCR, listing each CDR3 protein once. The sample carries about 730,000 distinct CDR3 sequences, 20% to 25% recorded once. These sequences were also reported in another study, on T cells expressing NK-cell markers.

The TCR was taken from a woman aged 18-35 years in good health. Material for sequencing was PBMCs. The J gene is TRBJ1-4, the V gene TRBV20-1; a possible D gene is TRBD1 (5 bases). The CDR3 DNA follows: TGCAGTGCTAGAAGGGGAGCAACTAATGAAAAACTGTTTTTT. This translates into CSARRGATNEKLFF.